This TCR beta chain originates from a study of early T cells in non-severe SARS-CoV-2 infection. Study-wide results and caveats: Sequences matched to VDJdb favored anti-spike CD8 responses, while private and CD4 specificities were missed.

V was pared by 10 bases and J by 7 bases, with 11 bases of the junction left unmatched. The CDR3 is 14 residues long. Germline V lookup: CDR1 MNHNS, CDR2 SASEGT. TCRdb reanalysed the 5' RACE reads using MiXCR and keeps one entry per CDR3 protein. The table records under 45,000 distinct CDR3 sequences, around 8% of them present only once. This clonotype was found a few times. No antigen is known for it. The receptor's source is an adult who was a healthcare worker with PCR-confirmed SARS-CoV-2 infection or an uninfected control (not recorded which). The sequencing used whole blood, collected at baseline. V and J are TRBV6-1 and TRBJ2-1, with 9 bases lining up with TRBD1. For the CDR3, the DNA is TGTGCCATCAAACCGACAGGGGGTGGTAATGAGCAGTTCTTC. Amino acid sequence: CAIKPTGGGNEQFF.